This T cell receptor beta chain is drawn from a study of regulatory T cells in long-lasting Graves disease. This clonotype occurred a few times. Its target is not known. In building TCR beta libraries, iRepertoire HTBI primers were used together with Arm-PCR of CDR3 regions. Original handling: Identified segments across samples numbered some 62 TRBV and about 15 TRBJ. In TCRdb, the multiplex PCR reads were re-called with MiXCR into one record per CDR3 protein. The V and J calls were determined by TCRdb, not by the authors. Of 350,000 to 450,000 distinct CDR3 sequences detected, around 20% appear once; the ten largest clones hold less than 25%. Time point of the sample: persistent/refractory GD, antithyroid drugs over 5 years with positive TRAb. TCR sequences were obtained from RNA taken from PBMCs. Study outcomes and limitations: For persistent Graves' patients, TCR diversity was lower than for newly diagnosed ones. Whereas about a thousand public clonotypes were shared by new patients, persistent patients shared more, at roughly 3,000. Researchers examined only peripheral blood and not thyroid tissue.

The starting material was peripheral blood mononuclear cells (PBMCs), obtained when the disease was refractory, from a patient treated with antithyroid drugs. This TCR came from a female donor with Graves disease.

This CDR3 is CASTGFTGANVLTF. CDR3 coding DNA: TGTGCCAGCACAGGTTTTACAGGGGCCAACGTCCTGACTTTC. The chain uses TRBV6-1 and TRBJ2-6, with D unresolved. CDR1 is MNHNS and CDR2 is SASEGT in the germline V gene. This CDR3 is built from 14 residues. Trimming took 7 bases from V and 4 from J, leaving 11 bases between them.